A single T cell receptor beta chain is shown here with its context. This specimen comes from a study of blood T cell repertoires in COVID-19. Some clones are missing from TCRdb's copy, which holds only in-frame ones; the method was immunoSEQ multiplex PCR. The sample lists about 24,000 clones, 89% seen once, with approximately 28% in the top ten. Germline-derived CDR1 and CDR2 are SEHNR and FQNEAQ (reference sequence). With V trimmed by 5 bases and J by 5 bases, 7 bases remained unmatched. CDR3 size: 15 residues. The TCR was taken from a woman in her 70s with active COVID-19. The V call is TRBV7-9, the J call TRBJ2-5; TRBD1 matches 11 bases. Input material: peripheral blood. The CDR3 DNA follows: TGTGCCAGCAGCCAAGGACAGGGGGCATTGGAGACCCAGTACTTC. Its translation is CASSQGQGALETQYF. Full variable domain (missing parts from reference TRBV7-9 and TRBJ2-5): DTGVSQNPRHKITKRGQNVTFRCDPISEHNRLYWYRQTLGQGPEFLTYFQNEAQLEKSRLLSDRFSAERPKGSFSTLEIQRTEQGDSAMYLCASSQGQGALETQYFGPGTRLLVL.